The present T cell receptor (beta chain) was sequenced within a study of human T cells and chemical hapten exposure. Findings and caveats of the study: Expanded TCRs formed significantly more large CDR3 similarity clusters than controls. Given that the donors had alopecia, their immune response may differ from that seen in healthy people.

MiXCR, run by TCRdb on the RACE reads, gives a single entry per CDR3 protein. Of about 81,000 distinct CDR3 sequences listed, roughly 7.1% are singletons. The germline V and J ends were trimmed by 5 bases and 1 base, with 12 bases remaining between them. The CDR3 is 14 amino acids. Germline V gene data show CDR1 as SGHTA and CDR2 as FQGNSA. Time point defined: patch test 1, 2 weeks after DPC sensitization. Described treatment: therapeutic diphenylcyclopropenone sensitization with weekly scalp DPC. The study enrolled 18 to 70-year-old alopecia patients suitable for DPC. There are a few counts of this clonotype. Antigen specificity is unknown.

The material was whole blood, obtained in connection with sensitization to the hapten diphenylcyclopropenone (DPC). The chain links TRBV7-2 to TRBJ2-7, with a tentative D call TRBD2 (6 bases). The clonotype comes from a woman in her 30s with alopecia areata. Some clones in this sample may be carry-over from other donors' samples. Here the CDR3 DNA reads TGTGCCAGCAGCCCGGGACTCTTATCCTACGAGCAGTACTTC. Amino acids: CASSPGLLSYEQYF.